These 9 T cell receptor beta chains originate from one sample sequenced in a study of cytomegalovirus exposure and HLA in healthy donors. It was with 60 Vbeta and 13 Jbeta primers that the PCR ran. Clones were read by immunoSEQ multiplex PCR, and TCRdb kept only the in-frame ones, dropping some. The sample shows approximately 190,000 clones, about nine tenths of them seen only once. Sequenced sample: PBMCs. These receptors all stem from a boy aged 2 to 10 in good health and CMV-seronegative.

This chain connects TRBV5-4 to TRBJ1-2; tentatively, D is TRBD1 (5 bases). V was clipped by 4 bases and J by 1 base, with 8 bases between them. This CDR3 region has 13 residues. The germline V gene has CDR1 SGHNT and CDR2 YYREEE (reference sequence). This chain's CDR3 is CASSPDSNYGYTF. The CDR3, as DNA: TGTGCCAGCAGCCCAGACAGTAACTATGGCTACACCTTC.

Here the CDR3 reads CASSLVGLTDTQYF. Here the CDR3 DNA reads TGCGCCAGCAGCTTGGTGGGCCTCACAGATACGCAGTATTTT. The chain carries TRBV5-1 and TRBJ2-3; no reliable D call. Germline V gene lookup returns CDR1 SGHRS and CDR2 YFSETQ. V shed 0 bases and J shed 2 bases, with 7 bases lying between them. The CDR3 sequence is 14 residues long.

The J gene is TRBJ1-1, the V gene TRBV16; the D is unclear. The CDR3 covers 15 residues. Germline lookup yields CDR1 KGHSY and CDR2 FQNENV. V gave up 3 bases and J gave up 3 bases, with 14 bases separating them. The CDR3 coding sequence is TGTGCCAGCAGCCACTGGTCGACATGGGACACTGAAGCTTTCTTT. Translating gives CASSHWSTWDTEAFF.

The chain is built from TRBV6-1 and TRBJ1-1; the D gene is possibly TRBD1 (6 bases). The CDR3 is 12 residues long. V lost 5 bases and J 9 bases, leaving 13 bases between the germline ends. CDR1 and CDR2 from the germline V gene are MNHNS and SASEGT. CDR3 nucleotide sequence: TGTGCCAGCAGTTCTACTAGGGGGAAAGCTTTCTTT. This encodes CASSSTRGKAFF.

This clone occurred once. The genes are TRBV28 and TRBJ2-5; 10 bases match TRBD1. Germline V gives CDR1 MDHEN, CDR2 SYDVKM. The CDR3 sequence is 16 residues long. J was trimmed by 4 bases and V by 4 bases; bases with no gene match: 9. CDR3 bases: TGTGCCAGCAGTTCCGCCGGGACAGGGGCTGGAGAGACCCAGTACTTC. Its translation is CASSSAGTGAGETQYF.

The V call is TRBV7-9, the J call TRBJ2-2; D remains unclear. Germline lookup yields CDR1 SEHNR and CDR2 FQNEAQ (reference sequence). This CDR3 comprises 13 residues. V was cut by 0 bases and J by 6 bases, with 5 bases left in between. Here the CDR3 reads CASSLAYAGELFF. As DNA, the CDR3 is TGTGCCAGCAGCTTAGCCTACGCCGGGGAGCTGTTTTTT.

The chain combines TRBV30 with TRBJ1-1; D is unclear. The CDR3 is 13 residues long. The V gene's germline CDR1 is GTSNPN and CDR2 SVGIG (reference sequence). Trimming cost V 0 bases and J 4 bases, with 9 bases left between them. CDR3 nucleotide sequence: TGTGCCTGGAGTGTAAGTGAGGGCACTGAAGCTTTCTTT. Protein: CAWSVSEGTEAFF. The variable domain in full, with the rest retrieved from reference TRBV30 and TRBJ1-1, is SQTIHQWPATLVQPVGSPLSLECTVEGTSNPNLYWYRQAAGRGLQLLFYSVGIGQISSEVPQNLSASRPQDRQFILSSKKLLLSDSGFYLCAWSVSEGTEAFFGQGTRLTVV.

This chain links TRBV6-1 with TRBJ2-3, with 10 bases aligning to TRBD1. This CDR3 contains 17 residues. V shed 5 bases and J 6 bases; nucleotides not matched to a gene: 14. The V gene's germline CDR1 is MNHNS and CDR2 SASEGT. The CDR3 region is CASSQGTGAVIWDTQYF. In DNA, the CDR3 is TGTGCCAGCAGTCAAGGGACAGGGGCCGTGATTTGGGATACGCAGTATTTT.

This rearrangement joins TRBV13 to TRBJ2-1; 9 nucleotides match TRBD2. The junction had 8 bases not matched to a gene; V was cut back by 2 bases and J by 3 bases. The CDR3 covers 17 residues. Germline V gene sequence: CDR1 PRHDT, CDR2 FYEKMQ (reference sequence). CDR3 sequence (DNA): TGTGCCAGCAGCTTACGGCTAGCGGGAAGAATCTACAATGAGCAGTTCTTC. Translation: CASSLRLAGRIYNEQFF. The full variable domain, in which reference TRBV13 and TRBJ2-1 provide the parts outside the CDR3, is AAGVIQSPRHLIKEKRETATLKCYPIPRHDTVYWYQQGPGQDPQFLISFYEKMQSDKGSIPDRFSAQQFSDYHSELNMSSLELGDSALYFCASSLRLAGRIYNEQFFGPGTRLTVL.